A single sample gave rise to the 32 T cell receptor beta chains below, sequenced in a study of cytomegalovirus exposure and HLA in healthy donors (dated by TCRdb to 2015 to 2018). Receptor amplification or capture employed the immunoSEQ multiplex PCR assay. A mixture of 60 forward primers for TCR Vbeta segments and 13 reverse primers for TCR Jbeta segments was used in the multiplex PCR. TCRdb re-hosts the immuneACCESS table, in-frame sequences only. Its copies lack some clones; in the studies checked, an unresolved V gene accounts for under half of them, and the cause for the rest is not known. In all, the sample holds 100,000 to 150,000 clones, and about 83% of those were seen once. Over 3% of the sample comes from the top ten. Material for sequencing was PBMCs. These receptors came from a middle-aged woman in good health and CMV-seropositive.

A note on this clone: An end of the junction does not agree with germline; a read error may underlie this. V gene TRBV7-9 combines with J gene TRBJ2-2; 7 nucleotides line up with TRBD1. Germline V CDR1 and CDR2: SEHNR, FQNEAQ (reference sequence). The CDR3 length is 14 residues. The CDR3 sequence: CSSSPGTDTGELFF. CDR3 DNA: TGTTCCAGCAGCCCCGGGACAGACACCGGGGAGCTGTTTTTT.

The V and J genes are TRBV7-2 and TRBJ2-1; 7 bases fit TRBD2. The V segment lost 5 bases and the J segment 4 bases; nucleotides outside the gene matches: 11. The CDR3 consists of 16 residues. Germline lookup yields CDR1 SGHTA and CDR2 FQGNSA. In DNA form, the CDR3 reads TGTGCCAGCAGCGAACAGTTGGGAGGGCAGTACAATGAGCAGTTCTTC. Translating it yields CASSEQLGGQYNEQFF.

The gene calls are TRBV4-3 and TRBJ2-7; D is possibly TRBD2 (5 bases). Trimming removed 0 bases from V and 4 bases from J, with 13 bases in between. The germline gives CDR1 LGHNA, CDR2 YSLEER. The CDR3 consists of 15 residues. The CDR3 DNA is TGCGCCAGCAGCCAAGAGGCCAGCGGAATATACGAGCAGTACTTC. Translation gives CASSQEASGIYEQYF.

This chain connects TRBV4-3 to TRBJ1-1; D gene ambiguous. CDR3 length: 13 residues. The germline CDR1 and CDR2 sequences are LGHNA and YSLEER. V was shortened by 0 bases and J by 3 bases, with 5 bases between the two germline ends. The CDR3 reads CASSQDPDTEAFF. Written as DNA, the CDR3 is TGCGCCAGCAGCCAAGACCCAGACACTGAAGCTTTCTTT.

The CDR3, as DNA: TGCGCCAGCAGCCAGAGACAGGGATCTGATACGCAGTATTTT. Its translation: CASSQRQGSDTQYF. V gene TRBV4-3 combines with J gene TRBJ2-3; TRBD1 matches at 7 bases. This CDR3 spans 14 amino acids. CDR1 is LGHNA and CDR2 is YSLEER in the germline V gene. With 3 bases clipped from V and 6 bases from J, the junction kept 6 bases outside the gene matches.

The chain is built from TRBV5-1 and TRBJ2-5; 9 nucleotides agree with TRBD2. With the DNA end fitting TRBJ2-7 better, the J assignment may be wrong. Germline-derived CDR1 and CDR2 are SGHRS and YFSETQ. The CDR3 is 15 residues long. This CDR3 reads CASSLSSGVPYEQYF. For the CDR3, the DNA is TGCGCCAGCAGCTTGTCTAGCGGGGTTCCCTACGAGCAGTACTTC.

The chain couples TRBV25-1 to TRBJ1-3, with D hard to call. The CDR3 is made up of 15 amino acids. Germline values: CDR1 MGHDK, CDR2 SYGVNS. V was clipped by 4 bases and J by 2 bases, with 12 bases between them. Here the CDR3 DNA reads TGTGCCAGCAGTGGTTCGCGGCCGGCTGGAAACACCATATATTTT. Translated: CASSGSRPAGNTIYF.

This clone is a singleton in its sample. This chain uses TRBV7-8 with TRBJ1-5; D is unclear. Germline CDR1 is SGHVS and CDR2 is FQNEAQ. The CDR3 runs to 16 residues. V shed 0 bases and J shed 0 bases, with 9 bases lying between them. CDR3 sequence (DNA): TGTGCCAGCAGCTTAGCAGGGAGTTCTAGCAATCAGCCCCAGCATTTT. As protein: CASSLAGSSSNQPQHF. The full variable domain, its missing parts supplied by reference TRBV7-8 and TRBJ1-5, is GAGVSQSPRYKVAKRGQDVALRCDPISGHVSLFWYQQALGQGPEFLTYFQNEAQLDKSGLPSDRFFAERPEGSVSTLKIQRTQQEDSAVYLCASSLAGSSSNQPQHFGDGTRLSIL.

The genes are TRBV6-1 and TRBJ2-3; tentatively, D is TRBD2 (6 bases). This CDR3 spans 15 amino acids. Germline values: CDR1 MNHNS, CDR2 SASEGT. V was clipped by 4 bases and J by 0 bases, with 11 bases between them. The CDR3 DNA sequence: TGTGCCAGCAGTGGGGGGGAGGCCAGCACAGATACGCAGTATTTT. It translates to CASSGGEASTDTQYF.

This rearrangement joins TRBV6-5 to TRBJ2-7; D gene unclear. In germline, CDR1 is MNHEY, CDR2 SVGAGI. The ends were cut back, 0 bases at V and 3 bases at J, with 12 bases in the middle. The CDR3 has 15 residues. The CDR3, as DNA: TGTGCCAGCAGTTACTCCCCCCTAGAAGGCTACGAGCAGTACTTC. Its protein is CASSYSPLEGYEQYF.

The chain carries TRBV7-3 and TRBJ2-5; D remains ambiguous. CDR3 length equals 13 residues. CDR1 is SGHTA and CDR2 is FQGTGA in the germline V gene. V gave up 2 bases and J gave up 2 bases, with 6 bases separating them. The CDR3 region has the DNA TGTGCCAGCAGCTTATGGCGGCAAGAGACCCAGTACTTC. Translation gives CASSLWRQETQYF.

The gene calls are TRBV29-1 and TRBJ1-2; TRBD1 might be the D (5 bases). The germline V and J ends were trimmed by 8 bases and 7 bases, with 20 bases remaining between them. Per germline, CDR1 SQVTM and CDR2 ANQGSEA. The CDR3 spans 13 residues. CDR3 protein: CSSWVGVESGYTF. For the CDR3, the DNA is TGCAGCTCGTGGGTAGGGGTGGAAAGTGGCTACACCTTC.

V usage is TRBV7-9 and J usage is TRBJ2-7; 8 bases are a match to TRBD2. The V gene's germline CDR1 is SEHNR and CDR2 FQNEAQ (reference sequence). This CDR3 comprises 13 residues. Trimming cost V 1 base and J 6 bases; bases outside gene matches: 2. CDR3 amino acids: CASSLGAGGEQYF. In nucleotides, the CDR3 is TGTGCCAGCAGCTTAGGGGCGGGAGGCGAGCAGTACTTC. The variable domain in full, completed from reference TRBV7-9 and TRBJ2-7, reads DTGVSQNPRHKITKRGQNVTFRCDPISEHNRLYWYRQTLGQGPEFLTYFQNEAQLEKSRLLSDRFSAERPKGSFSTLEIQRTEQGDSAMYLCASSLGAGGEQYFGPGTRLTVT.

The chain is built from TRBV2 and TRBJ2-1; TRBD2 matches 8 bases. The germline gives CDR1 SNHLY, CDR2 FYNNEI. The CDR3 is 18 residues long. V shed 6 bases, J shed 3 bases, and the junction held 16 bases outside the gene matches. CDR3 protein: CASRTHSPLAGYYNEQFF. Written as DNA, the CDR3 is TGTGCCAGCAGGACCCACTCTCCTCTAGCGGGCTACTACAATGAGCAGTTCTTC.

V is TRBV2 and J is TRBJ2-5; TRBD2 might be the D (6 bases). The CDR3 spans 15 residues. Germline values: CDR1 SNHLY, CDR2 FYNNEI. The V gene lost 6 bases and the J gene lost 4 bases, with 18 bases spanning the gap. This CDR3 is CASRAGLVNGETQYF. CDR3 coding DNA: TGTGCCAGCAGAGCGGGCCTCGTAAACGGAGAGACCCAGTACTTC.

The chain has TRBV7-9 and TRBJ2-7, with 7 bases lining up with TRBD2. Germline trimming cut 5 bases from V and 6 bases from J; bases unmatched to any gene: 7. This CDR3 has 13 amino acids. Per germline, CDR1 SEHNR and CDR2 FQNEAQ (reference sequence). This chain's CDR3 is CASSTGLVFEQYF. CDR3 DNA: TGTGCCAGCAGCACCGGACTAGTTTTCGAGCAGTACTTC.

The chain recombines TRBV28 with TRBJ1-6; perhaps TRBD1 as D (5 bases). Germline-derived CDR1 and CDR2 are MDHEN and SYDVKM. V gave up 3 bases and J gave up 3 bases, with 9 bases separating them. This CDR3 contains 15 residues. The CDR3 bases are TGTGCCAGCAGTTTGATAGGGGACTATAATTCACCCCTCCACTTT. It translates to CASSLIGDYNSPLHF.

The chain uses TRBV9 and TRBJ1-1; D ambiguous. Per the germline V gene, CDR1 is SGDLS and CDR2 is YYNGEE. This CDR3 is built from 15 residues. V lost 0 bases to trimming and J lost 3 bases, with 12 bases between them. The CDR3, as DNA: TGTGCCAGCAGCGTAGAGCAGACAACAGACACTGAAGCTTTCTTT. It translates to CASSVEQTTDTEAFF.

The chain links TRBV18 to TRBJ1-5; the D is unclear. CDR1 and CDR2 from the germline V gene are KGHSH and LQKENI. V lost 0 bases and J lost 0, with 6 bases in between. The CDR3 has 15 residues. The CDR3 spells CASSPPSFSNQPQHF. The CDR3 nucleotides are TGTGCCAGCTCACCACCCTCCTTTAGCAATCAGCCCCAGCATTTT. The full variable domain, rest sourced from reference TRBV18 and TRBJ1-5, is NAGVMQNPRHLVRRRGQEARLRCSPMKGHSHVYWYRQLPEEGLKFMVYLQKENIIDESGMPKERFSAEFPKEGPSILRIQQVVRGDSAAYFCASSPPSFSNQPQHFGDGTRLSIL.

The chain has TRBV5-5 and TRBJ1-3, with no clear D. V was shortened by 2 bases and J by 4 bases, with 7 bases between the two germline ends. The length of the CDR3 is 13 residues. CDR1 and CDR2 (germline): SGHKS, YYEKEE (reference sequence). The CDR3 nucleotides read TGTGCCAGCAGCTTTGTAGTCGGAAACACCATATATTTT. The encoded protein is CASSFVVGNTIYF.

The chain recombines TRBV6-6 with TRBJ2-5, with D perhaps matching TRBD2 (6 bases). The V gene lost 8 bases and the J gene lost 2 bases, with 15 bases spanning the gap. The CDR3 has 14 amino acids. Germline values: CDR1 MNHNY, CDR2 SVGAGI (reference sequence). The DNA of the CDR3 is TGTGCCAGCGGGACTGGGACGGTGCAAGAGACCCAGTACTTC. It specifies CASGTGTVQETQYF.

The rearrangement joins TRBV5-4 to TRBJ1-2; D is unresolved. This CDR3 is 12 amino acids long. Trimming stripped 4 bases from V and 0 bases from J, with 4 bases between. Germline values: CDR1 SGHNT, CDR2 YYREEE (reference sequence). The CDR3 sequence: CASSAPNYGYTF. CDR3 DNA sequence: TGTGCCAGCAGCGCGCCTAACTATGGCTACACCTTC. Variable domain in full (rest from reference TRBV5-4 and TRBJ1-2): ETGVTQSPTHLIKTRGQQVTLRCSSQSGHNTVSWYQQALGQGPQFIFQYYREEENGRGNFPPRFSGLQFPNYSSELNVNALELDDSALYLCASSAPNYGYTFGSGTRLTVV.

The chain joins TRBV19 to TRBJ2-1; D not certain. Germline values: CDR1 LNHDA, CDR2 SQIVND (reference sequence). The length of the CDR3 is 16 residues. V lost 0 bases and J lost 1, with 10 bases in between. In DNA, the CDR3 is TGTGCCAGTAGTATAGAAGCAGCGTCTTCCTACAATGAGCAGTTCTTC. It encodes CASSIEAASSYNEQFF.

The V gene is TRBV11-3, the J gene TRBJ2-7, with D unclear. CDR3 length equals 12 residues. CDR1 is SGHNT, CDR2 YENEEA, per germline. Between the trimmed V and J ends, which lost 5 bases and 5 bases, there was a span of 10 bases. Here the CDR3 reads CASSPEWHEQYF. For the CDR3, the DNA is TGTGCCAGCAGCCCGGAGTGGCACGAGCAGTACTTC.

The V gene is TRBV9, the J gene TRBJ2-3, with 7 bases fitting TRBD1. Germline V gene lookup returns CDR1 SGDLS and CDR2 YYNGEE. This CDR3 spans 13 amino acids. V shed 5 bases and J 4 bases; nucleotides not matched to a gene: 4. CDR3 sequence: CASREQGSDTQYF. The CDR3 nucleotides read TGTGCCAGCAGAGAACAGGGGTCAGATACGCAGTATTTT.

This clone has a handful of counts. This sequence joins TRBV28 and TRBJ1-3, with D perhaps matching TRBD1 (6 bases). This CDR3 has 18 amino acids. The V end was cut by 2 bases, the J end by 0 bases, with 17 bases between. Looked up from germline, CDR1 is MDHEN and CDR2 is SYDVKM. The CDR3, as DNA: TGTGCCAGCAGTTTAGGGATTTTTACAGGGCGCTCTGGAAACACCATATATTTT. It yields the protein CASSLGIFTGRSGNTIYF.

This clone was counted once. The rearrangement joins TRBV14 to TRBJ2-7; tentative D call: TRBD2 (5 bases). The CDR3 is 17 residues long. The V gene's germline CDR1 is SGHDN and CDR2 FVKESK. V lost 3 bases and J 2 bases, leaving 20 bases between the germline ends. The CDR3, as DNA: TGTGCCAGCAGCCAGGGCGGGCTAGCAGGAAGAGCCTACGAGCAGTACTTC. Translation gives CASSQGGLAGRAYEQYF.

The rearrangement joins TRBV2 to TRBJ2-3; 7 nucleotides match TRBD2. CDR1 is SNHLY and CDR2 is FYNNEI in the germline V gene. This CDR3 has 15 amino acids. V was clipped by 10 bases and J by 4 bases; unmatched bases: 14. In DNA, the CDR3 is TGTGCCACCATGTCCTCTAGCGGTCGTGCAGATACGCAGTATTTT. The encoded protein is CATMSSSGRADTQYF.

The chain has TRBV30 and TRBJ2-3; weak D call: TRBD2 (5 bases). The V gene's germline CDR1 is GTSNPN and CDR2 SVGIG (reference sequence). This CDR3 contains 14 residues. Trimming took 0 bases from V and 7 from J, leaving 14 bases between them. The CDR3 loop reads CAWSVLATGNTQYF. CDR3 DNA sequence: TGTGCCTGGAGTGTACTTGCGACGGGGAATACGCAGTATTTT.

This clone was counted once. The chain couples TRBV27 to TRBJ2-7; TRBD1 agrees at 8 bases. Looked up from germline, CDR1 is MNHEY and CDR2 is SMNVEV (reference sequence). The CDR3 consists of 13 residues. Losses at the gene ends were 3 bases for V and 4 bases for J; bases not matched to a gene: 2. Here the CDR3 reads CASSFDRGYEQYF. The CDR3 DNA follows: TGTGCCAGCAGTTTTGACAGGGGTTACGAGCAGTACTTC.

This chain uses TRBV27 with TRBJ1-1; TRBD1 is a possible D gene (5 bases). The CDR3 loop spans 17 amino acids. V was trimmed by 3 bases and J by 0 bases, leaving 17 bases between them. Germline assignment: CDR1 MNHEY and CDR2 SMNVEV (reference sequence). This CDR3 reads CASSFLGSSGMNTEAFF. The CDR3, as DNA: TGTGCCAGCAGTTTTCTAGGGTCCTCAGGGATGAACACTGAAGCTTTCTTT.

This clone was detected a few times. This chain joins TRBV18 and TRBJ1-1, with D uncertain. The CDR3 length is 14 residues. Germline V gene data show CDR1 as KGHSH and CDR2 as LQKENI. V lost 3 bases, J lost 6 bases, and 14 bases lay in between. DNA for the CDR3: TGTGCCAGCTCACCGAGCGCCAAAGGTCCTGAAGCTTTCTTT. As protein: CASSPSAKGPEAFF.